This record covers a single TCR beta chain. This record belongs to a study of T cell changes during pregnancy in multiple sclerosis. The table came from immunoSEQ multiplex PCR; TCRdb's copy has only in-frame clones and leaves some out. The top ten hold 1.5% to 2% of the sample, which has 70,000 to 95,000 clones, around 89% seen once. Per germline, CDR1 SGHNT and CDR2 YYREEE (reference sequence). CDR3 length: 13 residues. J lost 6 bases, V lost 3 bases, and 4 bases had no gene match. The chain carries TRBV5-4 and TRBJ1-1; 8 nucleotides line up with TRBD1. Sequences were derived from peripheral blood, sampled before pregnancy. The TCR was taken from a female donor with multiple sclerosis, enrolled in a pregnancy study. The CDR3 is CASSSRDRSEAFF. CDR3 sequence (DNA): TGTGCCAGCAGCTCCCGGGACAGGTCTGAAGCTTTCTTT. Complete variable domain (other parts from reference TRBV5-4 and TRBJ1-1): ETGVTQSPTHLIKTRGQQVTLRCSSQSGHNTVSWYQQALGQGPQFIFQYYREEENGRGNFPPRFSGLQFPNYSSELNVNALELDDSALYLCASSSRDRSEAFFGQGTRLTVV.